This T cell receptor beta chain is from a study of T-cell reconstitution after alpha-beta-depleted transplantation in children. Unique molecular identifiers were incorporated into the prepared TCRbeta library. MiXCR, run by TCRdb on the PCR reads, gives a single entry per CDR3 protein. The sample lists some 200,000 distinct CDR3 sequences, about 14% occurring once. The table lists this clonotype with many counts. V was clipped by 5 bases and J by 8 bases; unmatched bases: 11. Germline lookup yields CDR1 MNHNS and CDR2 SASEGT. There are 15 residues in the CDR3. Here the sequenced sample was PBMCs from the stem cell graft donor, taken from the stem cell graft. This sequence joins TRBV6-1 and TRBJ2-1; 8 nucleotides align to TRBD2. The TCR sequence derives from a human donor who donated a stem cell graft to a child with acute lymphoblastic leukemia. The CDR3 spells CASSTGTRVSDEQFF. The CDR3 nucleotides are TGTGCCAGCAGTACCGGGACTAGGGTTTCGGATGAGCAGTTCTTC.